Listed here are 28 T cell receptor beta chains from one sample, sequenced in a study of sequential checkpoint blockade in melanoma. Clones were read by immunoSEQ multiplex PCR, and TCRdb kept only the in-frame ones, dropping some. The sample records about 21,000 clones, around 25% being singletons. Documented treatment: randomized to nivolumab then ipilimumab (arm A) or the reverse (arm B). This material consisted of tumor tissue (inferred from file names), taken from a patient given nivolumab and ipilimumab in sequence. The receptors stem from a human donor with melanoma.

This clone was counted between two and nine times. This chain links TRBV28 with TRBJ1-2, with no clear D. The germline gives CDR1 MDHEN, CDR2 SYDVKM. Trimming stripped 1 base from V and 0 bases from J, with 9 bases between. The CDR3 covers 15 residues. The DNA for the CDR3 is TGTGCCAGCAGTTTATCGGGATTACCTAACTATGGCTACACCTTC. This encodes CASSLSGLPNYGYTF.

V usage is TRBV28 and J usage is TRBJ1-5, with TRBD1 matching 7 bases. The V and J ends lost 4 bases and 6 bases, in that order; junction bases with no gene match: 9. The CDR3 contains 15 residues. The V gene's germline CDR1 is MDHEN and CDR2 SYDVKM. The CDR3 region is CASSSDRVRGQPQHF. In nucleotides, the CDR3 is TGTGCCAGCAGTTCCGACAGGGTAAGAGGTCAGCCCCAGCATTTT.

This clone was recorded a few times. The V and J genes are TRBV9 and TRBJ1-1; no clear D. The CDR3 length is 14 residues. CDR1 SGDLS and CDR2 YYNGEE come from the germline V gene. V lost 7 bases to trimming and J lost 2 bases, with 15 bases between them. Here the CDR3 DNA reads TGTGCCAGCGTCCTGGGAGGGCTCAACACTGAAGCTTTCTTT. This codes for CASVLGGLNTEAFF. Combining the CDR3 with reference TRBV9 and TRBJ1-1 gives the whole variable domain DSGVTQTPKHLITATGQRVTLRCSPRSGDLSVYWYQQSLDQGLQFLIQYYNGEERAKGNILERFSAQQFPDLHSELNLSSLELGDSALYFCASVLGGLNTEAFFGQGTRLTVV.

The V and J genes are TRBV28 and TRBJ1-2; no firm D call. The length of the CDR3 is 14 residues. Germline CDR1 MDHEN, CDR2 SYDVKM. Trimming left V 3 bases short and J 5 bases short, with 13 bases between. The CDR3 loop is CASSLIGGNYGYTF. CDR3 nucleotide sequence: TGTGCCAGCAGTTTGATTGGCGGGAATTATGGCTACACCTTC.

The rearrangement uses TRBV28 and TRBJ1-2; 11 nucleotides line up with TRBD1. The CDR3 is made up of 13 amino acids. The V gene's germline CDR1 is MDHEN and CDR2 SYDVKM. Losses at the gene ends were 6 bases for V and 6 bases for J; bases not matched to a gene: 3. CDR3 nucleotide sequence: TGTGCCAGCAGACCGGGACAGGGGGATGGCTACACCTTC. It codes for CASRPGQGDGYTF.

In DNA, the CDR3 is TGTGCCAGAGGAGCCCTCCCTAGCGGGAGGGTTCACGAGCAGTACTTC. It translates to CARGALPSGRVHEQYF. The chain has TRBV10-3 and TRBJ2-7; 12 nucleotides align to TRBD2. Germline lookup yields CDR1 ENHRY and CDR2 SYGVKD. J gave up 5 bases and V 10 bases, and 15 bases lay outside the gene matches. The CDR3 consists of 16 residues.

This clone has a handful of counts. The chain has TRBV19 and TRBJ2-5; 7 nucleotides line up with TRBD1. Trimming removed 3 bases from V and 3 bases from J; junction bases left unmatched: 1. Germline-derived CDR1 and CDR2 are LNHDA and SQIVND (reference sequence). The CDR3 has 13 amino acids. The CDR3 loop is CASSIGQEETQYF. As DNA, the CDR3 is TGTGCCAGTAGTATCGGACAGGAAGAGACCCAGTACTTC.

This chain uses TRBV6-8 with TRBJ2-7; 9 positions match TRBD1. Germline loops: CDR1 MNHGY, CDR2 SAAAGT. V was clipped by 10 bases and J by 7 bases; unmatched bases: 14. The CDR3 sequence is 14 residues long. CDR3 protein: CAIGTGFDSGEQYF. In DNA form, the CDR3 reads TGTGCCATCGGGACAGGGTTTGACTCGGGGGAGCAGTACTTC.

The V gene is TRBV6-8, the J gene TRBJ2-1, with 7 bases identical to TRBD1. From germline, CDR1 is MNHGY and CDR2 SAAAGT. The CDR3 totals 14 residues. Losses at the gene ends were 2 bases for V and 2 bases for J; bases not matched to a gene: 0. CDR3 sequence: CASSYGTAYNEQFF. For the CDR3, the DNA is TGTGCCAGCAGTTACGGGACAGCCTACAATGAGCAGTTCTTC.

There are many counts of this clone. V gene TRBV11-3 combines with J gene TRBJ1-2, with 9 bases that match TRBD1. Germline V gives CDR1 SGHNT, CDR2 YENEEA. J lost 2 bases, V lost 5 bases, and 9 bases had no gene match. CDR3 size: 16 residues. The DNA of the CDR3 is TGTGCCAGCAGCATGCGACAGGGGGGAGGGAACTATGGCTACACCTTC. This gives the protein CASSMRQGGGNYGYTF.

The chain combines TRBV28 with TRBJ2-5; 7 nucleotides agree with TRBD1. Germline V gene sequence: CDR1 MDHEN, CDR2 SYDVKM. The CDR3 sequence is 15 residues long. The V gene end was trimmed by 3 bases and the J gene end by 5 bases; junction bases not matched to a gene: 9. The DNA for the CDR3 is TGTGCCAGCAGTTTTTCAGAGGGGGCACGGGAGACCCAGTACTTC. This encodes CASSFSEGARETQYF. Together with reference TRBV28 and TRBJ2-5, the CDR3 gives the full variable domain: DVKVTQSSRYLVKRTGEKVFLECVQDMDHENMFWYRQDPGLGLRLIYFSYDVKMKEKGDIPEGYSVSREKKERFSLILESASTNQTSMYLCASSFSEGARETQYFGPGTRLLVL.

This clone occurred a few times. V gene TRBV11-1 combines with J gene TRBJ2-1; D ambiguous. The CDR3 spans 15 residues. Germline lookup yields CDR1 SGHAT and CDR2 FQDESV (reference sequence). The germline V and J ends were trimmed by 1 base and 0 bases, with 7 bases remaining between them. As DNA, the CDR3 is TGTGCCAGCAGCTTAGAAACGAGCTCCTACAATGAGCAGTTCTTC. Protein product: CASSLETSSYNEQFF. The variable domain in full, with the rest retrieved from reference TRBV11-1 and TRBJ2-1, is EAEVAQSPRYKITEKSQAVAFWCDPISGHATLYWYRQILGQGPELLVQFQDESVVDDSQLPKDRFSAERLKGVDSTLKIQPAELGDSAMYLCASSLETSSYNEQFFGPGTRLTVL.

The chain has TRBV6-8 and TRBJ1-1, with 9 bases identical to TRBD1. The CDR3 loop spans 15 amino acids. Per the germline V gene, CDR1 is MNHGY and CDR2 is SAAAGT. The trim removed 5 bases at V and 4 bases at J, leaving 8 bases unmatched. The CDR3 is CASSLVLTGGTEAFF. The CDR3 DNA is TGTGCCAGCAGTCTAGTTTTGACAGGGGGCACTGAAGCTTTCTTT.

V usage is TRBV9 and J usage is TRBJ1-6; D remains unclear. Trimming shortened V by 5 bases and J by 6 bases, and 15 bases separated the two germline ends. The CDR3 runs to 15 residues. Per germline, CDR1 SGDLS and CDR2 YYNGEE. CDR3 residues: CASSLNFQRNSPLHF. As DNA, the CDR3 is TGTGCCAGCAGTCTTAACTTTCAGCGTAATTCACCCCTCCACTTT.

This clone was seen more than once but under ten times. The gene calls are TRBV11-3 and TRBJ2-1, with D possibly matching TRBD2 (5 bases). The CDR3 has 14 residues. The germline gives CDR1 SGHNT, CDR2 YENEEA. V lost 4 bases, J lost 5 bases, and 12 bases lay in between. CDR3 in DNA: TGTGCCAGCAGCTACTCCGGGAACCACAATGAGCAGTTCTTC. It specifies CASSYSGNHNEQFF.

The V and J genes are TRBV19 and TRBJ2-5; D is possibly TRBD1 (7 bases). The germline V and J ends were trimmed by 2 bases and 5 bases, with 15 bases remaining between them. Per germline, CDR1 LNHDA and CDR2 SQIVND (reference sequence). The CDR3 has 15 amino acids. In DNA, the CDR3 is TGTGCCAGTAGTATAACCGCGACAGGGAGGGAGACCCAGTACTTC. This codes for CASSITATGRETQYF.

This clone was picked up a small number of times. The chain is built from TRBV19 and TRBJ2-7; 7 bases line up with TRBD1. The ends lost 5 bases at V and 2 bases at J; junction bases unmatched: 3. Per germline, CDR1 LNHDA and CDR2 SQIVND (reference sequence). This CDR3 comprises 13 residues. The DNA for the CDR3 is TGTGCCAGTAGTGGACAGGTGACCTACGAGCAGTACTTC. Encoded protein: CASSGQVTYEQYF.

The chain joins TRBV9 to TRBJ2-3; TRBD2 is a possible D gene (6 bases). This CDR3 comprises 12 residues. Germline V lookup: CDR1 SGDLS, CDR2 YYNGEE. V lost 3 bases and J lost 5, with 7 bases in between. The CDR3 region has the DNA TGTGCCAGCAGCGGGCGGGAAGATACGCAGTATTTT. Translation gives CASSGREDTQYF.

The chain employs TRBV18 and TRBJ2-1, with 10 bases lining up with TRBD2. The V gene end was trimmed by 3 bases and the J gene end by 6 bases; junction bases not matched to a gene: 2. This CDR3 has 14 residues. CDR1 KGHSH and CDR2 LQKENI come from the germline V gene. CDR3 nucleotide sequence: TGTGCCAGCTCACCCAGGACTAGCGGCAATGAGCAGTTCTTC. Protein product: CASSPRTSGNEQFF.

V gene TRBV29-1 combines with J gene TRBJ2-5, with no clear D. Trimming took off 0 bases at V and 2 bases at J, with 16 bases between the two ends. The CDR3 extends over 16 amino acids. Per the germline V gene, CDR1 is SQVTM and CDR2 is ANQGSEA. The CDR3 DNA sequence: TGCAGCGTTGAAGACGACGGACCGCAAGTACAAGAGACCCAGTACTTC. It is translated as CSVEDDGPQVQETQYF.

V and J are TRBV6-8 and TRBJ2-3; weak D call: TRBD2 (6 bases). V was trimmed by 10 bases and J by 6 bases, leaving 23 bases between them. CDR1 and CDR2 (germline): MNHGY, SAAAGT. This CDR3 region has 15 residues. CDR3 coding DNA: TGTGCCATCAGCAGGGACTCAACCGCATACGATACGCAGTATTTT. This translates into CAISRDSTAYDTQYF.

This clone turned up a few times. The chain has TRBV6-7 and TRBJ1-5; 8 nucleotides match TRBD1. TRBV6-7 is recorded as an ORF, its role being uncertain. After removal of 6 bases from V and 3 bases from J, the junction contained 7 bases not matched to a gene. The CDR3 runs 15 residues. The CDR3 region has the DNA TGTGCCAGCAGCGGCACAGGGGGAGTCAATCAGCCCCAGCATTTT. It encodes CASSGTGGVNQPQHF.

This clone is deemed medium-sized. The chain has TRBV18 and TRBJ1-1, with D possibly matching TRBD1 (5 bases). The CDR3 is 14 amino acids. CDR1 and CDR2 (germline): KGHSH, LQKENI. The V end was cut by 3 bases, the J end by 0 bases, with 8 bases between. The CDR3: CASSPTALNTEAFF. The CDR3 nucleotides are TGTGCCAGCTCACCGACAGCTTTGAACACTGAAGCTTTCTTT.

This clone has just a few counts. This chain joins TRBV11-3 and TRBJ1-2; 8 positions agree with TRBD1. This CDR3 region has 14 residues. Germline trimming cut 0 bases from V and 8 bases from J; bases unmatched to any gene: 5. Germline V gene sequence: CDR1 SGHNT, CDR2 YENEEA. The DNA of the CDR3 is TGTGCCAGCAGCTTAGAAGCAGGGGGCAACGGCTACACCTTC. This codes for CASSLEAGGNGYTF.

The chain carries TRBV5-1 and TRBJ2-1; D perhaps matches TRBD2 (5 bases). This CDR3 is built from 15 residues. V lost 4 bases and J lost 4, with 15 bases in between. Germline CDR1 and CDR2: SGHRS and YFSETQ. The CDR3 reads CASSETSSTYNEQFF. The CDR3 region has the DNA TGCGCCAGCAGCGAAACTAGTTCAACTTACAATGAGCAGTTCTTC.

The chain employs TRBV11-3 and TRBJ2-1; 10 bases are shared with TRBD2. The CDR3 runs 19 residues. Germline V lookup: CDR1 SGHNT, CDR2 YENEEA. V was clipped by 5 bases and J by 0 bases; unmatched bases: 13. CDR3 protein: CASSHKISGRSSSYNEQFF. The CDR3 DNA reads as TGTGCCAGCAGCCACAAAATTAGCGGGAGGTCCAGCTCCTACAATGAGCAGTTCTTC. The full variable domain, in which reference TRBV11-3 and TRBJ2-1 provide the parts outside the CDR3, is EAGVVQSPRYKIIEKKQPVAFWCNPISGHNTLYWYLQNLGQGPELLIRYENEEAVDDSQLPKDRFSAERLKGVDSTLKIQPAELGDSAVYLCASSHKISGRSSSYNEQFFGPGTRLTVL.

The table lists this clone with many counts. The chain combines TRBV11-3 with TRBJ2-1, with TRBD2 matching over 10 bases. V shed 1 base and J 4 bases; nucleotides not matched to a gene: 4. Germline assignment: CDR1 SGHNT and CDR2 YENEEA. This CDR3 region has 16 residues. The CDR3 coding sequence is TGTGCCAGCAGCTTAGGATCTAGCGGGGGATACAATGAGCAGTTCTTC. Its protein product is CASSLGSSGGYNEQFF.

The rearrangement joins TRBV18 to TRBJ1-2; maybe TRBD1 (5 bases). Germline values: CDR1 KGHSH, CDR2 LQKENI. The length of the CDR3 is 13 residues. V lost 3 bases to trimming and J lost 8 bases, with 13 bases between them. The CDR3 region has the DNA TGTGCCAGCTCACCGAAAGGGGACGGCGGCTACACCTTC. Its translation is CASSPKGDGGYTF. Looking up the rest from reference TRBV18 and TRBJ1-2 gives the full variable domain: NAGVMQNPRHLVRRRGQEARLRCSPMKGHSHVYWYRQLPEEGLKFMVYLQKENIIDESGMPKERFSAEFPKEGPSILRIQQVVRGDSAAYFCASSPKGDGGYTFGSGTRLTVV.